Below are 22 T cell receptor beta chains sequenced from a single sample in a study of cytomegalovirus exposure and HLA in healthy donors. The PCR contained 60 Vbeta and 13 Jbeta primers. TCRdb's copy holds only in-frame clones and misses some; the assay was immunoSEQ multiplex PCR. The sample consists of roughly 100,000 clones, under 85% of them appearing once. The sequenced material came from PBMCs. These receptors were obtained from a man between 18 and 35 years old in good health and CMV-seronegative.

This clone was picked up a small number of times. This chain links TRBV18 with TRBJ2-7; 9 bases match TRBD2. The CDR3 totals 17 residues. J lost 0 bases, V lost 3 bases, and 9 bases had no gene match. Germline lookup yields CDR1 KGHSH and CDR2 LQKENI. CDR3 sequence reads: CASSPGPSGVSSYEQYF. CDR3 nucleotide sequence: TGTGCCAGCTCACCCGGGCCTAGCGGGGTGAGCTCCTACGAGCAGTACTTC. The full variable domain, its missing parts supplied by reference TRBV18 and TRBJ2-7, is NAGVMQNPRHLVRRRGQEARLRCSPMKGHSHVYWYRQLPEEGLKFMVYLQKENIIDESGMPKERFSAEFPKEGPSILRIQQVVRGDSAAYFCASSPGPSGVSSYEQYFGPGTRLTVT.

CDR3 region: CASSTWDTAYEQYF. DNA for the CDR3: TGTGCCAGCAGTACGTGGGACACTGCCTACGAGCAGTACTTC. The chain links TRBV7-3 to TRBJ2-7; possible D gene TRBD1, 6 bases. V lost 6 bases to trimming and J lost 2 bases, with 14 bases between them. CDR1 and CDR2 from the germline V gene are SGHTA and FQGTGA. There are 14 residues in the CDR3.

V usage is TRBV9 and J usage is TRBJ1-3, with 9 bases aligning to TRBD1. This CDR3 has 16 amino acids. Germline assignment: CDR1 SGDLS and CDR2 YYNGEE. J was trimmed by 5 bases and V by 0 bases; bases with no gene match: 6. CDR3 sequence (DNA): TGTGCCAGCAGCGTAGACCCGGGACAGGGTAGAAACACCATATATTTT. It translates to CASSVDPGQGRNTIYF.

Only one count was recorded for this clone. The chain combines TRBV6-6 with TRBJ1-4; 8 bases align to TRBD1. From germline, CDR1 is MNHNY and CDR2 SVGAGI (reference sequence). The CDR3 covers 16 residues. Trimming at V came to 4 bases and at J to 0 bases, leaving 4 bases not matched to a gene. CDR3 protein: CASSWTGLATNEKLFF. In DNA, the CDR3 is TGTGCCAGCAGTTGGACAGGGCTTGCAACTAATGAAAAACTGTTTTTT.

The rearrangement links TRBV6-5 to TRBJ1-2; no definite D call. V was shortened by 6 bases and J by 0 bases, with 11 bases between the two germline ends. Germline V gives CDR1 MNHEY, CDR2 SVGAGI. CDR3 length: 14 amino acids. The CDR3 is CASSLPGANYGYTF. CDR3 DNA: TGTGCCAGCAGCCTCCCCGGGGCTAACTATGGCTACACCTTC.

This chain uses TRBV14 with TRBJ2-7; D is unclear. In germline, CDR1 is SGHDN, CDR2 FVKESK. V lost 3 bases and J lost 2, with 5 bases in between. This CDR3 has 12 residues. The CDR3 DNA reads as TGTGCCAGCAGCCAGTTAACCTACGAGCAGTACTTC. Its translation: CASSQLTYEQYF.

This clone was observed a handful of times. Here the CDR3 DNA reads TGTGCCAGTAGTACGACCCCTGCGGGTGAAAAACTGTTTTTT. It yields the protein CASSTTPAGEKLFF. The chain uses TRBV19 and TRBJ1-4; no clear D. V lost 4 bases, J lost 7 bases, and 13 bases lay in between. Germline lookup yields CDR1 LNHDA and CDR2 SQIVND (reference sequence). The CDR3 covers 14 residues.

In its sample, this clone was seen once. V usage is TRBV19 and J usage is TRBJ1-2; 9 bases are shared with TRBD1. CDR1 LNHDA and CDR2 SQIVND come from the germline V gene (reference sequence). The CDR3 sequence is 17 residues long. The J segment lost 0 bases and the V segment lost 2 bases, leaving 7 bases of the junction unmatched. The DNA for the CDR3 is TGTGCCAGTAGTATAACAGGGGGCGGATTAGCTAACTATGGCTACACCTTC. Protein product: CASSITGGGLANYGYTF.

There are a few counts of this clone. In nucleotides, the CDR3 is TGCGCCAGCTCAGGGGGGCGAAACACTGAAGCTTTCTTT. It yields the protein CASSGGRNTEAFF. V usage is TRBV10-1 and J usage is TRBJ1-1, with TRBD1 matching over 7 bases. The germline V gene has CDR1 WNHNN and CDR2 SYGVQD (reference sequence). The CDR3 contains 13 residues. Trimming at V came to 8 bases and at J to 2 bases, leaving 5 bases not matched to a gene.

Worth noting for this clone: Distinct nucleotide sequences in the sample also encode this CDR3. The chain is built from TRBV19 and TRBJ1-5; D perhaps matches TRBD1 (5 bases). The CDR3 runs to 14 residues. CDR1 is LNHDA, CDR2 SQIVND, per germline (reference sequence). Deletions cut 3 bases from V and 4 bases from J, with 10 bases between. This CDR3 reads CASSIRDSNQPQHF. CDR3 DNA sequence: TGTGCCAGTAGTATCAGGGACTCGAATCAGCCCCAGCATTTT. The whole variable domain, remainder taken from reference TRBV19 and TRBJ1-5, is DGGITQSPKYLFRKEGQNVTLSCEQNLNHDAMYWYRQDPGQGLRLIYYSQIVNDFQKGDIAEGYSVSREKKESFPLTVTSAQKNPTAFYLCASSIRDSNQPQHFGDGTRLSIL.

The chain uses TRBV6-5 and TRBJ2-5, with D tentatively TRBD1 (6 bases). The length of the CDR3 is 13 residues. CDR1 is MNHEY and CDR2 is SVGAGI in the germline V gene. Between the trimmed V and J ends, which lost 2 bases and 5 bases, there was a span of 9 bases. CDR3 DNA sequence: TGTGCCAGCAGTTACCTAGGGGGTGAGACCCAGTACTTC. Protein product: CASSYLGGETQYF.

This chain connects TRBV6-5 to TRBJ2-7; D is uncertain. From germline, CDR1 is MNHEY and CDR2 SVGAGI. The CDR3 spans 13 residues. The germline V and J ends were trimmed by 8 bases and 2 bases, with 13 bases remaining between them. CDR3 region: CASSKQRTYEQYF. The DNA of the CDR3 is TGTGCCAGCTCCAAACAGAGAACCTACGAGCAGTACTTC.

DNA of the CDR3: TGCGCCAGCAGCTTGGCAACGACTAGCGGGACATCCTACGAGCAGTACTTC. This translates into CASSLATTSGTSYEQYF. The chain has TRBV5-1 and TRBJ2-7; 11 nucleotides align to TRBD2. Germline loops: CDR1 SGHRS, CDR2 YFSETQ. The trim removed 0 bases at V and 1 base at J, leaving 6 bases unmatched. CDR3 length: 17 residues.

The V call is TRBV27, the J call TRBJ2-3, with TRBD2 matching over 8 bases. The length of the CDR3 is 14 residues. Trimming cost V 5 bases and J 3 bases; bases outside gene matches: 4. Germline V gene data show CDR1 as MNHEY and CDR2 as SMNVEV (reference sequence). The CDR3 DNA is TGTGCCAGCAGTAGGGGGACTAGGACAGATACGCAGTATTTT. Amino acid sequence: CASSRGTRTDTQYF.

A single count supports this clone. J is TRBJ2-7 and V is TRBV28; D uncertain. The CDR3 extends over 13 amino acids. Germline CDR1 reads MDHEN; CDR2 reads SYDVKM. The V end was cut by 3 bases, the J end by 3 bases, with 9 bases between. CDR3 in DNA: TGTGCCAGCAGTTTGCCGCGAGGCTACGAGCAGTACTTC. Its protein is CASSLPRGYEQYF.

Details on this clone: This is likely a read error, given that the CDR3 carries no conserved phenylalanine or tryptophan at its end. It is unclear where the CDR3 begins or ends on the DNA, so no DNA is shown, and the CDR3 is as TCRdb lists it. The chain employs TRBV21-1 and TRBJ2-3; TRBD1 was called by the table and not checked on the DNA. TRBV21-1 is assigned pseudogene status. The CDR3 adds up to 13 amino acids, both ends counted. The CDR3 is CASSAISGTAVVA.

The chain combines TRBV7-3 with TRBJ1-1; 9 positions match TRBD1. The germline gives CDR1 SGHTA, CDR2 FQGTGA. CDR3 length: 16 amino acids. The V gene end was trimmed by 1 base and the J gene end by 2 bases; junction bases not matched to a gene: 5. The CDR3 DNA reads TGTGCCAGCAGCTTAAAGGGGACAGGGAGAAACACTGAAGCTTTCTTT. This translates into CASSLKGTGRNTEAFF.

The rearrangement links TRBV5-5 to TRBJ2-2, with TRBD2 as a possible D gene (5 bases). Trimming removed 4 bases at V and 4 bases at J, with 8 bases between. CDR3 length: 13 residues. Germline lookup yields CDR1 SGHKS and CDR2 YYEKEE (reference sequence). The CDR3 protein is CASSPGSTGELFF. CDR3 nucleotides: TGTGCCAGCAGCCCTGGGAGCACCGGGGAGCTGTTTTTT.

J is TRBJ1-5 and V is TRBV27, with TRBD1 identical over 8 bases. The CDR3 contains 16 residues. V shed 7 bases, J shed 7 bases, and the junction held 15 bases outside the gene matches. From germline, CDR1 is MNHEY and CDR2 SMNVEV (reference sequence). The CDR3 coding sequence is TGTGCCAGCAAAACCTCGACAGGGGCGAACGGCCAGCCCCAGCATTTT. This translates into CASKTSTGANGQPQHF.

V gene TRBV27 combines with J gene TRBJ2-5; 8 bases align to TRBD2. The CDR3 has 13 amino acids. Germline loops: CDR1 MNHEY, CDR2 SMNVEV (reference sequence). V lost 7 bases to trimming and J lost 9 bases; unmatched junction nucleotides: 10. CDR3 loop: CASTPSRGVAQYF. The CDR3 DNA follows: TGTGCCAGCACCCCCTCGCGGGGGGTGGCCCAGTACTTC.

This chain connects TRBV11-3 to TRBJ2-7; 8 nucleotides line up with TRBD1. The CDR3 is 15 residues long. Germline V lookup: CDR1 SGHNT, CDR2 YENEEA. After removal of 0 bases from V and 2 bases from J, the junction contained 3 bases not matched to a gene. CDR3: CASSLDGQGPYEQYF. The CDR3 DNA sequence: TGTGCCAGCAGCTTAGACGGACAGGGCCCCTACGAGCAGTACTTC.

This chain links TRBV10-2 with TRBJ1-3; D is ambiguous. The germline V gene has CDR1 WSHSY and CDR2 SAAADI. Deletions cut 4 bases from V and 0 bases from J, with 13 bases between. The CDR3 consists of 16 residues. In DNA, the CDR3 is TGCGCCAGCAGTGGCGGTATCACAATCTCTGGAAACACCATATATTTT. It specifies CASSGGITISGNTIYF.